This entry describes one TCR beta chain. Its antigen is unknown. The data belong to a study of cytomegalovirus exposure and HLA in healthy donors. Germline V lookup: CDR1 MDHEN, CDR2 SYDVKM. The CDR3 runs to 15 residues. V lost 5 bases to trimming and J lost 5 bases; unmatched junction nucleotides: 9. Study-wide points: An Asian-associated ancestry cluster reportedly showed fewer N-insertions than the roughly 670-donor mean in a later analysis. The authors judged a highly shared variant cluster likely a sequencing artifact.

Researchers ran the PCR with 60 Vbeta and 13 Jbeta primers. In the authors' workflow: Later analysis identified 65 million to 80 million unique TCR beta chains, approximately 11 million shared. Libraries were prepared by immunoSEQ multiplex PCR; TCRdb keeps only in-frame clonotypes and omits some of them. For V, J and clone size, that table is used; D and trimming come from the DNA. The table lists about 130,000 clones, about 83% of them singletons. Those who donated were healthy bone marrow donors. This clonotype originated in a woman aged 25-40 years in good health and CMV-seronegative. The J gene is TRBJ2-3, the V gene TRBV28, with 8 bases aligning to TRBD2. The sample was PBMCs. The CDR3: CASSHGGAVRDTQYF. DNA of the CDR3: TGTGCCAGCAGTCACGGGGGGGCAGTGAGAGATACGCAGTATTTT.